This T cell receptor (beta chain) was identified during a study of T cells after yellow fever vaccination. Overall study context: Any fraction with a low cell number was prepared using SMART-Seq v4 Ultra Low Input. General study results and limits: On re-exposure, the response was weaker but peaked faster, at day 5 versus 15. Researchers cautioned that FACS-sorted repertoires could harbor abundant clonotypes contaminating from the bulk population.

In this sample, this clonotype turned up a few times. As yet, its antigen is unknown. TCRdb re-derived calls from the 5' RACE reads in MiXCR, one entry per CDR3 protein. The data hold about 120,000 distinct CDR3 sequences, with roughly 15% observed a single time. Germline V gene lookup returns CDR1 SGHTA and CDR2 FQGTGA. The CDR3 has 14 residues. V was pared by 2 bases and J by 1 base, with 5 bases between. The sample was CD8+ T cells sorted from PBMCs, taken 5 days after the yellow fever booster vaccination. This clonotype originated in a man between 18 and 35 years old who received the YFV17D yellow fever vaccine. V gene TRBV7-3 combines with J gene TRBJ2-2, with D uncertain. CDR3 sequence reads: CASSLELNTGELFF. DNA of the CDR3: TGTGCCAGCAGCTTAGAACTGAACACCGGGGAGCTGTTTTTT.